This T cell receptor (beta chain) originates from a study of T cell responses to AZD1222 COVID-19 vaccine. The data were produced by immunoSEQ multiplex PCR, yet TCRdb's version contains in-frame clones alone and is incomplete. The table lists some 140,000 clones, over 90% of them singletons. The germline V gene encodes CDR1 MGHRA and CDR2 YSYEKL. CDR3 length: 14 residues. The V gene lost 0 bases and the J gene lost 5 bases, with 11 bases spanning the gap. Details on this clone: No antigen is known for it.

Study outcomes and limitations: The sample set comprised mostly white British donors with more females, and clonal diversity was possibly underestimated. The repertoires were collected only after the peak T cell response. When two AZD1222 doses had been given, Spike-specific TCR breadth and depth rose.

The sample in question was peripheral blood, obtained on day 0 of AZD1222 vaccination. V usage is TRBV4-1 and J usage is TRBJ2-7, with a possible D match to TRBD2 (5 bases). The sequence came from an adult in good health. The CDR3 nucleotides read TGCGCCAGCAGCCAAGAGGACTTTTGGAACGAGCAGTACTTC. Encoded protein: CASSQEDFWNEQYF.